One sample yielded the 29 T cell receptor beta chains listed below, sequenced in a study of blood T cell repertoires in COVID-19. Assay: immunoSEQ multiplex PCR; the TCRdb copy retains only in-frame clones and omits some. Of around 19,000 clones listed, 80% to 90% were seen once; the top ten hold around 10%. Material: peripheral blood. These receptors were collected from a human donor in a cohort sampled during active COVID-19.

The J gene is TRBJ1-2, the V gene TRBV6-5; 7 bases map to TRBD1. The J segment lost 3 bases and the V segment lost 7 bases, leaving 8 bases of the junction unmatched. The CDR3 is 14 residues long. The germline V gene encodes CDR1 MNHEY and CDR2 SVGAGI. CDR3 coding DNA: TGTGCCAGCAACACAGGGGTGGATTACTATGGCTACACCTTC. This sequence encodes CASNTGVDYYGYTF.

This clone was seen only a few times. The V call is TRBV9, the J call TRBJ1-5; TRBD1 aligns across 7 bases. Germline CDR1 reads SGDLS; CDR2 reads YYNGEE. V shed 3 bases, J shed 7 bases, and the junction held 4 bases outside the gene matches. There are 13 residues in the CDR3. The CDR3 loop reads CASSEEQGQPQHF. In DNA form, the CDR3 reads TGTGCCAGCAGCGAAGAACAGGGGCAGCCCCAGCATTTT.

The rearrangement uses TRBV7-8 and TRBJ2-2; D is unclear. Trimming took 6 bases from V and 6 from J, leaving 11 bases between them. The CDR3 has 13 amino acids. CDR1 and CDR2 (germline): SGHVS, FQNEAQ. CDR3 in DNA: TGTGCCAGCAGGTCAACTGGAGCCGGGGAGCTGTTTTTT. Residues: CASRSTGAGELFF.

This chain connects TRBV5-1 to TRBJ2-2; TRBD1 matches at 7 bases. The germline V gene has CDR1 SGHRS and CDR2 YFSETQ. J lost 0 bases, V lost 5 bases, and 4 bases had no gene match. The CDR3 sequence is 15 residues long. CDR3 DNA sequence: TGCGCCAGCAGTTGGGGACAGTCGAACACCGGGGAGCTGTTTTTT. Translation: CASSWGQSNTGELFF.

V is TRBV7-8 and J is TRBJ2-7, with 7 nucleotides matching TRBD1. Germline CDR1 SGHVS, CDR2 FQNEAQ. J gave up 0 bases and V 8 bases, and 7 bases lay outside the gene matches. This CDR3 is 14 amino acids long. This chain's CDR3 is CASGRRDSSYEQYF. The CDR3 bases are TGTGCCAGCGGACGTCGGGACAGCTCCTACGAGCAGTACTTC.

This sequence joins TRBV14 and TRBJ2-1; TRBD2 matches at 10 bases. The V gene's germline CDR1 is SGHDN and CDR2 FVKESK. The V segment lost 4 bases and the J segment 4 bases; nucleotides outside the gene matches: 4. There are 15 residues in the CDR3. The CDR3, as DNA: TGTGCCAGCAGCCTGGGACTAGCGCGTTACAATGAGCAGTTCTTC. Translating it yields CASSLGLARYNEQFF.

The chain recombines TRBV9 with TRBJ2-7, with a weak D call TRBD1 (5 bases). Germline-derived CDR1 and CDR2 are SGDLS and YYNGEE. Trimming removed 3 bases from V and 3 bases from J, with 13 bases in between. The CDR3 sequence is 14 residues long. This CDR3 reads CASSGSRQRYEQYF. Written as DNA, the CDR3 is TGTGCCAGCAGCGGGAGCCGACAGCGCTACGAGCAGTACTTC.

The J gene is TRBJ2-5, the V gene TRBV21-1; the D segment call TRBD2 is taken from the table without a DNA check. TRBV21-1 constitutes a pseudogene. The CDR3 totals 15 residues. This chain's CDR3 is CASSPPCLRGETQYF. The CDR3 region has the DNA TGTGCCAGCAGCCCTCCCTGCCTCCGGGGAGAGACCCAGTACTTC.

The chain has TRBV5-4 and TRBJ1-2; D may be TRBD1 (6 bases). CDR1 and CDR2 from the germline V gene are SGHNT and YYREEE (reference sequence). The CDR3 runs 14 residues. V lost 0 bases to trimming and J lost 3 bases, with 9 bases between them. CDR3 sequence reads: CASSLDRADYGYTF. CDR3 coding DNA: TGTGCCAGCAGCTTGGACAGGGCTGACTATGGCTACACCTTC.

In nucleotides, the CDR3 is TGTGCCAGCAGTTACCCCCGAGTGGGAGGGACCGGGGAGCTGTTTTTT. Residues: CASSYPRVGGTGELFF. The chain carries TRBV6-2 or TRBV6-3 and TRBJ2-2, with TRBD2 matching over 7 bases. Trimming cost V 2 bases and J 5 bases; bases outside gene matches: 8. This CDR3 comprises 16 residues. CDR1 and CDR2 (germline): MNHEY, SVGEGT.

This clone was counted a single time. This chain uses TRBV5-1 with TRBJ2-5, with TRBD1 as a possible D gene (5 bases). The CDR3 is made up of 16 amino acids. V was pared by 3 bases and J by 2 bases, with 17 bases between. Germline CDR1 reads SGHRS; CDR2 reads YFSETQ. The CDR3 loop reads CASSSQGVGSQETQYF. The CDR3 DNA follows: TGCGCCAGCAGCTCCCAGGGCGTGGGGTCACAAGAGACCCAGTACTTC.

The CDR3 loop is CASSERLTYEQYF. In nucleotides, the CDR3 is TGTGCCAGCAGTGAGAGACTAACCTACGAGCAGTACTTC. V is TRBV6-1 and J is TRBJ2-7; maybe TRBD2 (5 bases). The CDR3 totals 13 residues. With 3 bases removed from V and 2 bases from J, the gap between germline ends came to 8 bases. Germline CDR1 is MNHNS and CDR2 is SASEGT.

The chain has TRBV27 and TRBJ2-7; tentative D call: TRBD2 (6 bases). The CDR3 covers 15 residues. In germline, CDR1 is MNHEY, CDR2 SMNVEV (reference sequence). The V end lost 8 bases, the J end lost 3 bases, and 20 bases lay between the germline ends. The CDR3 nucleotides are TGTGCCAGCCCAGCCCCCCCGGGACTCCGCTACGAGCAGTACTTC. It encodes CASPAPPGLRYEQYF.

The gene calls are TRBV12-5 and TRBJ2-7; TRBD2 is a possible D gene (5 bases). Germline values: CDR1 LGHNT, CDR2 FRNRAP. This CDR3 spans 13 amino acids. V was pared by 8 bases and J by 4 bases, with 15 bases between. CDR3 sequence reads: CASSASGTYEQYF. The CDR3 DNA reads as TGTGCTAGTTCAGCGAGCGGAACATACGAGCAGTACTTC. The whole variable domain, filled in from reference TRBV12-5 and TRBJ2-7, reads DARVTQTPRHKVTEMGQEVTMRCQPILGHNTVFWYRQTMMQGLELLAYFRNRAPLDDSGMPKDRFSAEMPDATLATLKIQPSEPRDSAVYFCASSASGTYEQYFGPGTRLTVT.

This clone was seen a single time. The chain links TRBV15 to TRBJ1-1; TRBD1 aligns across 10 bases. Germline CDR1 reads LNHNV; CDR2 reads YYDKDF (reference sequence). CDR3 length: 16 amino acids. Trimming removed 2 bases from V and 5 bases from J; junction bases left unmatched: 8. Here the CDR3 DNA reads TGTGCCACCAGCAGACAAATCCGACAGGGGGCAACTGAAGCTTTCTTT. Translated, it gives CATSRQIRQGATEAFF.

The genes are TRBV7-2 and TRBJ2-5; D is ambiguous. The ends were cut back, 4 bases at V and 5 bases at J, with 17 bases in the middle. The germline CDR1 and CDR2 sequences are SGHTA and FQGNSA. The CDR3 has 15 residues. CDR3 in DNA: TGTGCCAGCAGCTCCTCCCGGATCAGGCACGAGACCCAGTACTTC. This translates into CASSSSRIRHETQYF.

CDR3 nucleotides: TGTGCCACCAGTGACCCCGGCGGGCGGCCCCAGCATTTT. Its protein product is CATSDPGGRPQHF. The chain recombines TRBV24-1 with TRBJ1-5; D gene unclear. Germline assignment: CDR1 KGHDR and CDR2 SFDVKD. The CDR3 spans 13 residues. The ends were cut back, 4 bases at V and 9 bases at J, with 12 bases in the middle.

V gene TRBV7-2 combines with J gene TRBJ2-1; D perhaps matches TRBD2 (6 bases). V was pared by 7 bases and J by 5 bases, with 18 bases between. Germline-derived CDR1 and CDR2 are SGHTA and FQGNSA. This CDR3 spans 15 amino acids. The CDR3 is CASTPAGRRDNEQFF. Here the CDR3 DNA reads TGTGCCAGCACTCCGGCGGGGCGGCGGGACAATGAGCAGTTCTTC.

CDR3 amino acids: CASRTKKNRGWGNEQFF. The CDR3 DNA reads as TGTGCCAGCCGCACTAAGAAAAATAGGGGTTGGGGCAATGAGCAGTTCTTC. The chain joins TRBV7-2 to TRBJ2-1, with D maybe TRBD1 (5 bases). CDR1 and CDR2 from the germline V gene are SGHTA and FQGNSA. Deletions cut 8 bases from V and 6 bases from J, with 26 bases between. CDR3 length: 17 residues. Supplemented by reference TRBV7-2 and TRBJ2-1, the full variable domain reads GAGVSQSPSNKVTEKGKDVELRCDPISGHTALYWYRQSLGQGLEFLIYFQGNSAPDKSGLPSDRFSAERTGGSVSTLTIQRTQQEDSAVYLCASRTKKNRGWGNEQFFGPGTRLTVL.

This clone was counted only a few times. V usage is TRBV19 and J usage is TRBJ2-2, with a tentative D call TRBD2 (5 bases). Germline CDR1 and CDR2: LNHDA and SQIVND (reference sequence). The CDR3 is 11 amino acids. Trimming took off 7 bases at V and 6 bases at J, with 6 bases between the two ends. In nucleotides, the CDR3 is TGTGCCAGTAAGGAGGCCGGGGAGCTGTTTTTT. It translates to CASKEAGELFF.

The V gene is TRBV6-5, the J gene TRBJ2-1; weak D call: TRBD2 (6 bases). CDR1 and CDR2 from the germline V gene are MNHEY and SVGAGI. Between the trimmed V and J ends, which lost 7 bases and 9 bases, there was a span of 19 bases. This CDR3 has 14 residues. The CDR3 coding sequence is TGTGCCAGCACCAGAACCCGGGAGTCGGGTGAGCAGTTCTTC. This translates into CASTRTRESGEQFF.

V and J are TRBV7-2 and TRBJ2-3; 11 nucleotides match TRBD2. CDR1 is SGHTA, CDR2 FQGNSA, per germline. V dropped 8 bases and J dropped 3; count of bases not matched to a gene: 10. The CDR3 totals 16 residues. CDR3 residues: CASRPPGLAATDTQYF. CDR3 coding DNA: TGTGCCAGCCGACCTCCGGGACTAGCGGCAACAGATACGCAGTATTTT.

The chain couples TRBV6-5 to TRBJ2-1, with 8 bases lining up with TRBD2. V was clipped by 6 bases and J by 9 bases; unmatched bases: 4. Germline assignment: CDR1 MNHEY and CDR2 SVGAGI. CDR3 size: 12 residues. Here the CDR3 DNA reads TGTGCCAGCAGCCCGGGGGGGGCTGAGCAGTTCTTC. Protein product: CASSPGGAEQFF.

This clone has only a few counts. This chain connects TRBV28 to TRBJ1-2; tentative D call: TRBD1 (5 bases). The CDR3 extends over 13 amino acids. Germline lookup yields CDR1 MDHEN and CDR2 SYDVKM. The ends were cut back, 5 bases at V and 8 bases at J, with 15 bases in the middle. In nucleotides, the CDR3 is TGTGCCAGCAGTCGTCCAGGGAAGGGCGGCTACACCTTC. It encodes CASSRPGKGGYTF.

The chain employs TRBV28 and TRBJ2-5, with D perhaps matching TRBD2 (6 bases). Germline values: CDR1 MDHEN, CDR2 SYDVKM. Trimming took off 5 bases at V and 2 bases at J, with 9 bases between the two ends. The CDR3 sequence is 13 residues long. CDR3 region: CASSTGGQETQYF. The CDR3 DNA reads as TGTGCCAGCAGTACCGGGGGACAAGAGACCCAGTACTTC.

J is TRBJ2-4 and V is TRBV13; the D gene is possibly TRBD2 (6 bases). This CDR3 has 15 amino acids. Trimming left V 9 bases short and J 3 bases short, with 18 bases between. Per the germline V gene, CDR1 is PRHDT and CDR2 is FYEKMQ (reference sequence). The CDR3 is CASGAGRGVKNIQYF. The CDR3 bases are TGTGCCAGTGGAGCCGGGAGAGGGGTCAAAAACATTCAGTACTTC.

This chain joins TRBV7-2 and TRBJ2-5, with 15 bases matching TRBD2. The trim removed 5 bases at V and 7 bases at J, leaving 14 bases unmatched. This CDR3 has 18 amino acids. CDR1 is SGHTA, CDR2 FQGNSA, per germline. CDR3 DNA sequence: TGTGCCAGCAGCCCACGGACTAGCGGGAGGGTCGTGGCGGGGACCCAGTACTTC. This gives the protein CASSPRTSGRVVAGTQYF.

Here the CDR3 reads CASSTPTSGRKYEQYF. The CDR3 DNA sequence: TGTGCCAGCAGCACACCGACTAGCGGGAGGAAATACGAGCAGTACTTC. The chain joins TRBV11-2 to TRBJ2-7, with 13 nucleotides matching TRBD2. Germline CDR1 reads SGHAT; CDR2 reads FQNNGV. This CDR3 has 16 residues. V gave up 5 bases and J gave up 4 bases; unmatched junction bases: 8. The full variable domain, in which reference TRBV11-2 and TRBJ2-7 provide the parts outside the CDR3, is EAGVAQSPRYKIIEKRQSVAFWCNPISGHATLYWYQQILGQGPKLLIQFQNNGVVDDSQLPKDRFSAERLKGVDSTLKIQPAKLEDSAVYLCASSTPTSGRKYEQYFGPGTRLTVT.

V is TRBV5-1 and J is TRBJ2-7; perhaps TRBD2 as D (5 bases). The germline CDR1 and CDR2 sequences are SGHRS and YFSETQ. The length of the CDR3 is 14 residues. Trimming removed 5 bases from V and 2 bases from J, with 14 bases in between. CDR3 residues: CASSSPDGTYEQYF. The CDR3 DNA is TGCGCCAGCAGTAGCCCCGACGGGACCTACGAGCAGTACTTC.